This T cell receptor (beta chain) originates from a study of T cell responses to AZD1222 COVID-19 vaccine. CDR3 length: 15 amino acids. After removal of 4 bases from V and 8 bases from J, the junction contained 7 bases not matched to a gene. Looked up from germline, CDR1 is LNHDA and CDR2 is SQIVND (reference sequence). Sequencing used immunoSEQ multiplex PCR; TCRdb keeps in-frame clones, though not all of them. The sample carries around 130,000 clones, approximately 86% recorded once. Concerning this clone: Its antigen is currently unknown.

Whole-study results and caveats: Breadth and depth of Spike-specific TCRs rose after two AZD1222 doses.

The sequence was collected from an adult who received the AZD1222 COVID-19 vaccine. The genes are TRBV19 and TRBJ1-4; 10 bases map to TRBD1. Sequencing used peripheral blood, obtained 28 days after the second AZD1222 dose. The CDR3 reads CASSTRTGGREKLFF. The CDR3 DNA is TGTGCCAGTAGTACCCGGACAGGGGGAAGGGAAAAACTGTTTTTT.